The rows below give T cell receptor beta chains drawn from one sample of a study of neoadjuvant anti-PD-1 for oral cavity cancer. Produced via immunoSEQ multiplex PCR; TCRdb's table is partial and in-frame only. The sample includes roughly 32,000 clones, 80% of them seen just once. The sequencing used PBMCs, collected after nivolumab (anti-PD-1) treatment. The receptors were sampled from a person aged 35 to 85 with oral cavity squamous cell carcinoma. CDR3s include the opening cysteine and the closing phenylalanine or tryptophan. Each record gives: V gene, J gene, clone size, D gene, CDR3 protein, CDR3 DNA. A D gene is named only where the DNA matches it firmly. The size field is filled for only some rows; it gives once, few, many or a size class.

V gene: TRBV5-1
J gene: TRBJ1-5
clone size: -
D gene: -
CDR3 protein: CASSFNGGRDQPQHF
CDR3 DNA: TGCGCCAGCAGCTTCAATGGGGGTAGGGATCAGCCCCAGCATTTT

V gene: TRBV11-3
J gene: TRBJ2-2
clone size: -
D gene: -
CDR3 protein: CASGRAETGELFF
CDR3 DNA: TGTGCCAGCGGCAGGGCGGAAACCGGGGAGCTGTTTTTT

V gene: TRBV18
J gene: TRBJ2-1
clone size: few
D gene: TRBD2
CDR3 protein: CASSTSGGDNEQFF
CDR3 DNA: TGTGCCAGCTCGACTAGCGGGGGGGACAATGAGCAGTTCTTC

V gene: TRBV5-8
J gene: TRBJ1-5
clone size: -
D gene: -
CDR3 protein: CASSLHSNQPQHF
CDR3 DNA: TGTGCCAGCAGTTTACATAGCAATCAGCCCCAGCATTTT

V gene: TRBV7-2
J gene: TRBJ1-5
clone size: once
D gene: -
CDR3 protein: CASSRRDQPQHF
CDR3 DNA: TGTGCCAGCAGCCGACGGGATCAGCCCCAGCATTTT

V gene: TRBV10-3
J gene: TRBJ2-1
clone size: -
D gene: TRBD2
CDR3 protein: CAISESRPSGYNEQFF
CDR3 DNA: TGTGCCATCAGTGAGTCGAGGCCTAGCGGATACAATGAGCAGTTCTTC

V gene: TRBV19
J gene: TRBJ1-1
clone size: -
D gene: -
CDR3 protein: CASVDPYLRRDTEAFF
CDR3 DNA: TGTGCCAGTGTGGACCCATACCTCAGAAGGGACACTGAAGCTTTCTTT

V gene: TRBV5-4
J gene: TRBJ2-7
clone size: -
D gene: -
CDR3 protein: CASSLTAYSYEQYF
CDR3 DNA: TGTGCCAGCAGTTTGACAGCTTACTCCTACGAGCAGTACTTC

V gene: TRBV2
J gene: TRBJ2-7
clone size: medium-sized
D gene: TRBD2
CDR3 protein: CASSGGGNPYEQYF
CDR3 DNA: TGTGCCAGCAGTGGGGGGGGAAACCCCTACGAGCAGTACTTC

V gene: TRBV19
J gene: TRBJ1-2
clone size: -
D gene: TRBD1
CDR3 protein: CASSLGQGLNYGYTF
CDR3 DNA: TGTGCCAGTAGTTTGGGACAGGGCTTAAACTATGGCTACACCTTC

V gene: TRBV18
J gene: TRBJ2-7
clone size: few
D gene: -
CDR3 protein: CASSSDRSSYEQYF
CDR3 DNA: TGTGCCAGCTCGAGCGACAGGAGCTCCTACGAGCAGTACTTC

V gene: TRBV4-1
J gene: TRBJ1-2
clone size: -
D gene: -
CDR3 protein: CASSQESWGDYGYTF
CDR3 DNA: TGCGCCAGCAGCCAAGAATCCTGGGGCGACTATGGCTACACCTTC

V gene: TRBV5-1
J gene: TRBJ2-3
clone size: -
D gene: -
CDR3 protein: CASSLQGSDTQYF
CDR3 DNA: TGCGCCAGCAGCCTTCAGGGGTCAGATACGCAGTATTTT

V gene: TRBV15
J gene: TRBJ2-5
clone size: -
D gene: -
CDR3 protein: CATSRGRGGKEETQYF
CDR3 DNA: TGTGCCACCAGCAGAGGCAGAGGGGGGAAAGAGGAGACCCAGTACTTC

V gene: TRBV5-6
J gene: TRBJ2-3
clone size: -
D gene: -
CDR3 protein: CASSSPLRRGASTDTQYF
CDR3 DNA: TGTGCCAGCAGCTCCCCTCTTCGAAGGGGGGCGAGCACAGATACGCAGTATTTT

V gene: TRBV9
J gene: TRBJ2-2
clone size: -
D gene: TRBD2
CDR3 protein: CASRRGFDTGELFF
CDR3 DNA: TGTGCCAGCCGGCGGGGGTTCGACACCGGGGAGCTGTTTTTT

V gene: TRBV25-1
J gene: TRBJ1-2
clone size: -
D gene: TRBD1
CDR3 protein: CASNPTGGAYGYTF
CDR3 DNA: TGTGCCAGCAACCCAACAGGGGGCGCCTATGGCTACACCTTC